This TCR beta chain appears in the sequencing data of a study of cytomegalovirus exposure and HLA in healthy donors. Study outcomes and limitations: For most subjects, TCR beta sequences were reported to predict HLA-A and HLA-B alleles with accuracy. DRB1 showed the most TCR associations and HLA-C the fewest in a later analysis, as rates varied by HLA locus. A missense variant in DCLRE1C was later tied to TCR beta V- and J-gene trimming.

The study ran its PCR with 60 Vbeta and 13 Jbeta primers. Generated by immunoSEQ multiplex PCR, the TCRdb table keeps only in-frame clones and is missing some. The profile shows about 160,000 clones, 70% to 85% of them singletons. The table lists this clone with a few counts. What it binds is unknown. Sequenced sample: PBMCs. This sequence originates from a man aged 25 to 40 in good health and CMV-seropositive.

The CDR3 sequence: CASRRGTGNGELFF. Here the CDR3 DNA reads TGTGCCAGTAGAAGAGGGACAGGGAATGGGGAGCTGTTTTTT. The chain couples TRBV19 to TRBJ2-2; 9 bases match TRBD1. V was pared by 6 bases and J by 8 bases, with 7 bases of the junction left unmatched. CDR1 is LNHDA, CDR2 SQIVND, per germline (reference sequence). The CDR3 is 14 residues long.